Following are 5 T cell receptor beta chains from one sample sequenced in a study of blood T cell repertoires in COVID-19. Libraries were prepared by immunoSEQ multiplex PCR; TCRdb keeps only in-frame clonotypes and omits some of them. The table lists 410,000 or so clones, about 89% of them singletons. Sequencing used peripheral blood. These receptors all come from a woman aged 35 to 49 with COVID-19, enrolled during active disease.

To note about this clone: This same CDR3 is encoded by further DNA sequences in the sample. The V and J genes are TRBV12-3 or TRBV12-4 and TRBJ1-3; D unclear. This CDR3 is built from 13 residues. V was cut by 2 bases and J by 2 bases, with 4 bases left in between. For the CDR3, the DNA is TGTGCCAGCAGTTTACAAACTGGAAACACCATATATTTT. The encoded protein is CASSLQTGNTIYF.

The chain uses TRBV27 and TRBJ2-2, with 11 positions matching TRBD1. The V gene end was trimmed by 6 bases and the J gene end by 5 bases; junction bases not matched to a gene: 14. The CDR3 runs 18 residues. Per the germline V gene, CDR1 is MNHEY and CDR2 is SMNVEV (reference sequence). The CDR3 is CASRPYPGTGGRTGELFF. The CDR3 nucleotides are TGTGCCAGCAGACCATACCCCGGGACAGGGGGACGGACCGGGGAGCTGTTTTTT.

The chain combines TRBV6-6 with TRBJ2-3; D gene ambiguous. This CDR3 is 14 amino acids long. Trimming took 7 bases from V and 2 from J, leaving 13 bases between them. From germline, CDR1 is MNHNY and CDR2 SVGAGI (reference sequence). CDR3 sequence (DNA): TGTGCCAGCAAAGCGCCCGGTCTCACAGATACGCAGTATTTT. Translation: CASKAPGLTDTQYF.

V usage is TRBV27 and J usage is TRBJ1-6; 7 positions match TRBD1. Germline V gene sequence: CDR1 MNHEY, CDR2 SMNVEV (reference sequence). V lost 6 bases and J lost 10; bases outside the gene matches: 3. There are 12 residues in the CDR3. The CDR3: CASSPRGSPLHF. The DNA for the CDR3 is TGTGCCAGCAGCCCCAGGGGGTCACCCCTCCACTTT.

The chain couples TRBV18 to TRBJ1-5, with no clear D. Germline V gene data show CDR1 as KGHSH and CDR2 as LQKENI. The CDR3 totals 16 residues. Deletions cut 2 bases from V and 1 base from J, with 12 bases between. The CDR3 DNA sequence: TGTGCCAGCTCACCAGTAGGAGGTGGGAGCAATCAGCCCCAGCATTTT. Amino acid sequence: CASSPVGGGSNQPQHF.